This T cell receptor beta chain was captured in a study of cytomegalovirus exposure and HLA in healthy donors. On the study more broadly: A prior study identified just under 120 million unique TCR beta sequences from around 180 million T cells.

The study, taken as a whole, reports: Indistinguishability led to the exclusion of some V segments, TRBV6-2 and TRBV6-3 included. Being productive about 87% or about 30% of the time was typical of most TCR beta V segments in an earlier analysis. Reportedly, TCR beta sequences accurately predicted HLA-A and HLA-B alleles in most subjects.

Concerning this clone: The antigen is not known.

PCR primers comprised 60 Vbeta and 13 Jbeta primers. Libraries were prepared by immunoSEQ multiplex PCR; TCRdb keeps only in-frame clonotypes and omits some of them. The table has around 58,000 clones, approximately 71% seen once; the top ten hold approximately 35%. Germline lookup yields CDR1 SGHTA and CDR2 FQGNSA. The CDR3 totals 14 residues. V lost 8 bases to trimming and J lost 9 bases; unmatched junction nucleotides: 8. Sequencing was carried out using PBMCs. The clonotype comes from a middle-aged man in good health and CMV-seropositive. The chain links TRBV7-2 to TRBJ1-6; 9 positions agree with TRBD1. CDR3 nucleotide sequence: TGTGCCAGCCGCCTACAGGGGGCTGGTTCACCCCTCCACTTT. It specifies CASRLQGAGSPLHF.